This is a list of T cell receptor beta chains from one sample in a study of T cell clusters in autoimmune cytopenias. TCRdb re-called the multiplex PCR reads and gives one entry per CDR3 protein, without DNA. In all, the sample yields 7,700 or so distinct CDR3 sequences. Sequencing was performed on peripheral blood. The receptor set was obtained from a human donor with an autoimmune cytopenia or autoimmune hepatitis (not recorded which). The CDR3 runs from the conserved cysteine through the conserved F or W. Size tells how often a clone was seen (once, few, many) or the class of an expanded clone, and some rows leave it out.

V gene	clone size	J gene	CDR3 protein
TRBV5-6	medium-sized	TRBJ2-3	CASSLGLASSDTQYF
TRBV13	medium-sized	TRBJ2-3	CASSFAGTSDTDTQYF
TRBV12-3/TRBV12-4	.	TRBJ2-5	CASSRRTEQETQYF
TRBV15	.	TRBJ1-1	CATSRDKGESEAFF
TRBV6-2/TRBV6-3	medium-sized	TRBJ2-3	CASSRWTSGGTDTQYF
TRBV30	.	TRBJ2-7	CAWSGRAAYEQYF
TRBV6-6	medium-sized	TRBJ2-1	CASSLFSEMVYNEQFF
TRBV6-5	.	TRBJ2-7	CASIEGGAPYEQYF
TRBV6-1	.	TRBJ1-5	CASRRTPNQPQHF
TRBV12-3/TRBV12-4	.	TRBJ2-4	CASSPGLAEVDIQYF
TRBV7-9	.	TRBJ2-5	CASNPSVVFQETQYF
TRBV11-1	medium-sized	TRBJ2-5	CASTGRGGQETQYF
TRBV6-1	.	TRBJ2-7	CASSPPGTRRSEQYF
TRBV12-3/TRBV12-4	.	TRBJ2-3	CASRSDVSTDTQYF
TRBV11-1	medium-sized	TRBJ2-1	CASSVGPNEQFF
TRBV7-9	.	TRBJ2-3	CASSEAGASEDTQYF
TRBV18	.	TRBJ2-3	CASSRQGSTTDTQYF
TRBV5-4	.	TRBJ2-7	CASNTQGLTYNEQFF
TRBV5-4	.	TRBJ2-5	CASSLRGDETQYF
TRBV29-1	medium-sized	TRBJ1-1	CSVGSPRGHEVGAFF
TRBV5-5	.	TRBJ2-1	CASMEGRWNEQFF
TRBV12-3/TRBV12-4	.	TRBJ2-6	CASSFGGPGGGANVLTF
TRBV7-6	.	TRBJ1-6	CASSDRTGYNSPLHF
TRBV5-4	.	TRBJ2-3	CASSSKAGESTDTQYF
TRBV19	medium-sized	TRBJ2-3	CASTPSGLAVFRTDTQYF
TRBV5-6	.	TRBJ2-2	CASSLYSRTGELFF
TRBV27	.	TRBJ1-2	CASSPLGRGARGYTF
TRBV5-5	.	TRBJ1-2	CASSIGRGVNYGYTF
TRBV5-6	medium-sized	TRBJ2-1	CASSSGEGSRAYNEQFF
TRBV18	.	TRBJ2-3	CASSLRQGDTQYF
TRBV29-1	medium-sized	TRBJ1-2	CSVFGGDGYTF
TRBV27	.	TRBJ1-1	CASSYRSNTEAFF
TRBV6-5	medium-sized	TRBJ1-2	CASRRANYGYTF
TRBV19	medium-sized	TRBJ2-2	CASRKQGDTGELFF
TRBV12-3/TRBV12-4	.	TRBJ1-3	CASPDRGNTIYF
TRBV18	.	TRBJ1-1	CASSPGQRLNTEAFF
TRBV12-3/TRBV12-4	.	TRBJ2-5	CASSFPREGETQYF
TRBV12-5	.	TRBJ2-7	CASGLGTGGYEQYF
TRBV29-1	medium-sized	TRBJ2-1	CSVVPDFLSNEQFF
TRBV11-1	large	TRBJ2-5	CASSSRIYRVGETQYF
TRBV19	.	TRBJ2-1	CASSIHYNEQFF
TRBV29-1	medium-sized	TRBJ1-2	CSGYTQDYGYTF